This TCR beta chain was sequenced for a study of human CD8 memory T cell subsets. Study-wide points: The stem-like memory T cell repertoire shared very little with the precursor exhausted T cell repertoire.

The CDR3 loop spans 16 amino acids. Germline assignment: CDR1 DFQATT and CDR2 SNEGSKA (reference sequence). With respect to this clonotype: The antigen is unknown.

Investigators built TCR beta libraries using UMI-labeled 5' RACE. For each CDR3 protein, TCRdb gives one entry from its re-call of the 5' RACE reads, without DNA. The clone table shows thousands of distinct CDR3 sequences, with the ten largest holding more than 20%. The rearrangement joins TRBV20-1 to TRBJ2-7; TCRdb indicates TRBD1, and absent DNA this call remains unverified. Source material: CD8+ stem-like memory T cells (TSCM and TCM) sorted from PBMCs. Subset of the sample: stem-like memory CD8 T cells (TSTEM), CCR7+ PD-1- TIGIT-. The sequence was collected from a human donor in good health. CDR3: CSVTQLAGTFSYEQYF.